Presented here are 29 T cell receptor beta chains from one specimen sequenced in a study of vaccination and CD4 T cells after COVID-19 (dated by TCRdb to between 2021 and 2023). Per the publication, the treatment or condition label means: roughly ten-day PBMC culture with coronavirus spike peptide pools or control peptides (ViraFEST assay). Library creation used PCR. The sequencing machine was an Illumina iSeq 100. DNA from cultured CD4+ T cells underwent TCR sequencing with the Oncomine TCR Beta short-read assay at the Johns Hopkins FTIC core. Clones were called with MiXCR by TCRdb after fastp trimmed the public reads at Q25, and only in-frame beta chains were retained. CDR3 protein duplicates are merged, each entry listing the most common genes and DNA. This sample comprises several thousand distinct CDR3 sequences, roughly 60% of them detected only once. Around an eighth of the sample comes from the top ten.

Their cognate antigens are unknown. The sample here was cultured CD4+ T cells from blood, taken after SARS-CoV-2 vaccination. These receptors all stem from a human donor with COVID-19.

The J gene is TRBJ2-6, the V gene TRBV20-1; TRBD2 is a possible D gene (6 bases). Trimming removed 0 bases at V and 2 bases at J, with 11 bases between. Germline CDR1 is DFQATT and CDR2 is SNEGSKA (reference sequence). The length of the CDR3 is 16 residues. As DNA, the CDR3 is TGCAGTGCTAGAGATCCGGGGGACGCTGGGGCCAACGTCCTGACTTTC. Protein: CSARDPGDAGANVLTF.

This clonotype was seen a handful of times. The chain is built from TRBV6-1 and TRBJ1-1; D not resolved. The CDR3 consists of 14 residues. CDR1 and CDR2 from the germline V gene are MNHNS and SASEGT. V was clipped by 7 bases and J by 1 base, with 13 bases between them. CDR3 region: CASTDGSANTEAFF. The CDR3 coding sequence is TGTGCCAGCACCGACGGGAGTGCGAACACTGAAGCTTTCTTT.

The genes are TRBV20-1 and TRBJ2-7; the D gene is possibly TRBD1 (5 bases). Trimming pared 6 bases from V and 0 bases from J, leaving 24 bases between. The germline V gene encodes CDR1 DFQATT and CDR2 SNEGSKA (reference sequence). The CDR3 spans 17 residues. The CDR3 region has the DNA TGCAGTGCCTATAAAGGGGTGATAACCACCAGCTCCTACGAGCAGTACTTC. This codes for CSAYKGVITTSSYEQYF.

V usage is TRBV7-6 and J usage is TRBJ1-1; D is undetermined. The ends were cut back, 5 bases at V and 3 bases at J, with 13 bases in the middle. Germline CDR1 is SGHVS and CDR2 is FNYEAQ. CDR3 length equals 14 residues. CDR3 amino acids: CASSPAQSYTEAFF. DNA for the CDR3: TGTGCCAGCAGCCCGGCACAGTCTTACACTGAAGCTTTCTTT.

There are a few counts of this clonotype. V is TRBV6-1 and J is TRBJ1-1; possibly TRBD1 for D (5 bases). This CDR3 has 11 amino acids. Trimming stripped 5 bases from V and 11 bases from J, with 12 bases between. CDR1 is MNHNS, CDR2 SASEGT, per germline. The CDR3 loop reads CASSTTGEAFF. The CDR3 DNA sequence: TGTGCCAGCAGTACTACGGGGGAGGCTTTCTTT.

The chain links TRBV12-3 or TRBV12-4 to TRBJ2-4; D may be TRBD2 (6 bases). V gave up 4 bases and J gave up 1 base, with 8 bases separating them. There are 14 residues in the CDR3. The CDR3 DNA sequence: TGTGCCAGCAGTTCGGGGAGGGCCAAAAACATTCAGTACTTC. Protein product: CASSSGRAKNIQYF.

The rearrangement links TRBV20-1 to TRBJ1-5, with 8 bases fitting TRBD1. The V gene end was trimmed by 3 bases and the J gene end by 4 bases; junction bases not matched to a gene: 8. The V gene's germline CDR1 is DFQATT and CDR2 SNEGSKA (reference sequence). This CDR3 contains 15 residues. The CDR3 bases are TGCAGTGCTAGGAGGTCAGGGGGCCCTAATCAGCCCCAGCATTTT. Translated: CSARRSGGPNQPQHF.

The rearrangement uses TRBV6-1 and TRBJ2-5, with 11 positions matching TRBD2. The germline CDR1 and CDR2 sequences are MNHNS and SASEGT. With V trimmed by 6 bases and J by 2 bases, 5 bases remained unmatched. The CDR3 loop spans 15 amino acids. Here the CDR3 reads CASRATSGGQETQYF. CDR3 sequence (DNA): TGTGCCAGCAGGGCAACTAGCGGGGGTCAAGAGACCCAGTACTTC.

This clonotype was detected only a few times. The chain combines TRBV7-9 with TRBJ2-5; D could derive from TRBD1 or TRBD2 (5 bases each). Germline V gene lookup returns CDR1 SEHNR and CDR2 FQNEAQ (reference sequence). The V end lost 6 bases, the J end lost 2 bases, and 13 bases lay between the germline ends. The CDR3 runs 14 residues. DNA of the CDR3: TGTGCCAGCAGTCCAGGGTCGGGGCAAGAGACCCAGTACTTC. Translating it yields CASSPGSGQETQYF.

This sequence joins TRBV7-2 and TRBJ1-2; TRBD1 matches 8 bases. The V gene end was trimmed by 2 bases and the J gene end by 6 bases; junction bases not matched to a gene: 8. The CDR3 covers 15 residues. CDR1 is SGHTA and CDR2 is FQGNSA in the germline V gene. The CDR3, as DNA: TGTGCCAGCAGCTTAACGACAGGGGTTTTCGATGGCTACACCTTC. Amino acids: CASSLTTGVFDGYTF.

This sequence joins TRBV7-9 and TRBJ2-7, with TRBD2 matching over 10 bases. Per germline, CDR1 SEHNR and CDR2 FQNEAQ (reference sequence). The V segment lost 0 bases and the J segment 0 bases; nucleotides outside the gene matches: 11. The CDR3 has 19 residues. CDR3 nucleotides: TGTGCCAGCAGCTTAGCGCCTTCTAGCGGGGGATACCTCTCCTACGAGCAGTACTTC. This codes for CASSLAPSSGGYLSYEQYF.

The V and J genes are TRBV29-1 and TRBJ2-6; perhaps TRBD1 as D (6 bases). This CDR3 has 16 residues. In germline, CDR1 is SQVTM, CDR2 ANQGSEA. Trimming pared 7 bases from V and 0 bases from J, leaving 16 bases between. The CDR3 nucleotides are TGCAGCGCCCAAGCGACAGGCGTCTCTGGGGCCAACGTCCTGACTTTC. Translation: CSAQATGVSGANVLTF.

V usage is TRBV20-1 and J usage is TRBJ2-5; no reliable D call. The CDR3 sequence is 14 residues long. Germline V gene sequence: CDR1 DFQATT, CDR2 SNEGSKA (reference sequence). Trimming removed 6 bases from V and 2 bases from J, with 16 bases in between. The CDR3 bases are TGCAGTGCCCCCGTGTCCGGGCATCAAGAGACCCAGTACTTC. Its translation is CSAPVSGHQETQYF.

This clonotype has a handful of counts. DNA of the CDR3: TGTGCCAGCAGTGAAAGTCGGGGGGGGGACGCTGAAGCTTTCTTT. Amino acids: CASSESRGGDAEAFF. The gene calls are TRBV2 and TRBJ1-1; the D gene is possibly TRBD1 (5 bases). Germline V gene data show CDR1 as SNHLY and CDR2 as FYNNEI. V lost 2 bases to trimming and J lost 6 bases, with 16 bases between them. This CDR3 contains 15 residues.

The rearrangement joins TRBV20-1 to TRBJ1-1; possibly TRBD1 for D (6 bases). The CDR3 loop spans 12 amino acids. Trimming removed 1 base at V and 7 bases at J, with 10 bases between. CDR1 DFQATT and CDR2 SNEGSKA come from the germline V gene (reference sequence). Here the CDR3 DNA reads TGCAGTGCTAGAGGCGGGACATTTGAAGCTTTCTTT. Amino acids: CSARGGTFEAFF.

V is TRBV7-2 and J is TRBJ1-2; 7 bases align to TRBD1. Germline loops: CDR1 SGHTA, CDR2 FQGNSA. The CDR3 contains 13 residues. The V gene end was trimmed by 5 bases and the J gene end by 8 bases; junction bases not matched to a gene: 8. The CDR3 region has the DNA TGTGCCAGCAGCCCAGTAGGGGGCGCGGGCTACACCTTC. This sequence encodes CASSPVGGAGYTF.

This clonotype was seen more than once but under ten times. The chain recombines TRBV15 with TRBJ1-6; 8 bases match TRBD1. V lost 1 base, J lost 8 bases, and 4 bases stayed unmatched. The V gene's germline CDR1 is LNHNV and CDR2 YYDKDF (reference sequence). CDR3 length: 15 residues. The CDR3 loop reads CATSRGTGRDSPLHF. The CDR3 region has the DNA TGTGCCACCAGCAGAGGGACAGGGAGGGATTCACCCCTCCACTTT. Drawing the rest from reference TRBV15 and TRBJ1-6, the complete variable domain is DAMVIQNPRYQVTQFGKPVTLSCSQTLNHNVMYWYQQKSSQAPKLLFHYYDKDFNNEADTPDNFQSRRPNTSFCFLDIRSPGLGDTAMYLCATSRGTGRDSPLHFGNGTRLTVT.

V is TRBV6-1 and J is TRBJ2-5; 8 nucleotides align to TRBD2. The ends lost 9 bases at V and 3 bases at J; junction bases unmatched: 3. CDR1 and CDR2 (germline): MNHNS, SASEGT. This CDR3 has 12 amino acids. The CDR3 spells CARAAGEETQYF. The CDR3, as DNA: TGTGCCAGAGCAGCGGGGGAAGAGACCCAGTACTTC.

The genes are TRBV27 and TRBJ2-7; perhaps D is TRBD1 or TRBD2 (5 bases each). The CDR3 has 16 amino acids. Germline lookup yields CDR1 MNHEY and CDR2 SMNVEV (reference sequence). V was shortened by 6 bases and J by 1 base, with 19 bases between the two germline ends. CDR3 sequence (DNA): TGTGCCAGCAGACTTACCTTCGGGGCAGGGTCCTACGAGCAGTACTTC. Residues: CASRLTFGAGSYEQYF.

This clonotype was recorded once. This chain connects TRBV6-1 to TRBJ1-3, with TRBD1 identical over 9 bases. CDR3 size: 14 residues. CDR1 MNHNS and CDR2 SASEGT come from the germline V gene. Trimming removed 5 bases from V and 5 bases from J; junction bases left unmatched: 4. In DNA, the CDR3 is TGTGCCAGCAGTCGGACAGGGGATAGAAACACCATATATTTT. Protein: CASSRTGDRNTIYF.

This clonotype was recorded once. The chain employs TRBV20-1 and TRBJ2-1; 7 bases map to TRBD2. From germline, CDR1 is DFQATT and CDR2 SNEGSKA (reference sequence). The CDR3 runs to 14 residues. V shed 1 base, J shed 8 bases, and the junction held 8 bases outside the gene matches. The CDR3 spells CSARGFGAGYEQFF. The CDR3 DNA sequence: TGCAGTGCTAGAGGATTTGGAGCGGGGTATGAGCAGTTCTTC.

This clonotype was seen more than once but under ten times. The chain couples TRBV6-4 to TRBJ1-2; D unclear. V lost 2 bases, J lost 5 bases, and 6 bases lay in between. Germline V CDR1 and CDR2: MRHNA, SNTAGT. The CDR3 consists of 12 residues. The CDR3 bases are TGTGCCAGCAGTGACCGAGGTTATGGCTACACCTTC. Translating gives CASSDRGYGYTF.

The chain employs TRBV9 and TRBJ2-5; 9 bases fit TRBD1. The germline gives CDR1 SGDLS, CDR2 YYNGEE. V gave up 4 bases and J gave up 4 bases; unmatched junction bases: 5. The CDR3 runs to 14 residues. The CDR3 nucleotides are TGTGCCAGCAGCAAGGGACAGGGAGGAGAGACCCAGTACTTC. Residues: CASSKGQGGETQYF.

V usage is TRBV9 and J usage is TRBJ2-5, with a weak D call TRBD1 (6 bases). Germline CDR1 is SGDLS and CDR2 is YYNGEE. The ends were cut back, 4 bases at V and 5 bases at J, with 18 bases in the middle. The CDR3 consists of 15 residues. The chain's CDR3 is CASSKQGSLGETQYF. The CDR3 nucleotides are TGTGCCAGCAGCAAACAGGGCTCTTTGGGGGAGACCCAGTACTTC.

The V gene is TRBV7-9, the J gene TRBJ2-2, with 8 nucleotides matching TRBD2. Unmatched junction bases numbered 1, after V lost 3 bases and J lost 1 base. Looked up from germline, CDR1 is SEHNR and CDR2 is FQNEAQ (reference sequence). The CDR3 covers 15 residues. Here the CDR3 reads CASSFTSGNTGELFF. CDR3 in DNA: TGTGCCAGCAGCTTTACTAGCGGGAACACCGGGGAGCTGTTTTTT.

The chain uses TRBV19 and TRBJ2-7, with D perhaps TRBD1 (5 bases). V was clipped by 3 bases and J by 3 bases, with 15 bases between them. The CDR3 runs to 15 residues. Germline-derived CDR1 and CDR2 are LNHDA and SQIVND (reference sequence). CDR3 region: CASSISIGVGYEQYF. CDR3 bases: TGTGCCAGTAGTATTTCAATAGGGGTCGGCTACGAGCAGTACTTC.

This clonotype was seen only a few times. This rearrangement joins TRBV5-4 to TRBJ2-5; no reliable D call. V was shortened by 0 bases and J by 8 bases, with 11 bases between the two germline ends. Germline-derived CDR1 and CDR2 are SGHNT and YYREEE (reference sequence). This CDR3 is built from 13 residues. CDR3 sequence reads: CASSLGGYYTQYF. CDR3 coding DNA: TGTGCCAGCAGCTTGGGTGGCTACTACACCCAGTACTTC. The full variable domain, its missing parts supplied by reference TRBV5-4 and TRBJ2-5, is ETGVTQSPTHLIKTRGQQVTLRCSSQSGHNTVSWYQQALGQGPQFIFQYYREEENGRGNFPPRFSGLQFPNYSSELNVNALELDDSALYLCASSLGGYYTQYFGPGTRLLVL.

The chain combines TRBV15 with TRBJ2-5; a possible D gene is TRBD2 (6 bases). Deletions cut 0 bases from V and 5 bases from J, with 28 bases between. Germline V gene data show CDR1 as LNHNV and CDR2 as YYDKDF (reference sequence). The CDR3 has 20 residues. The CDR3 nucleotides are TGTGCCACCAGCAGAGAACCAACCTCTACCATTTCCGGGAGACATGAGACCCAGTACTTC. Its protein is CATSREPTSTISGRHETQYF.

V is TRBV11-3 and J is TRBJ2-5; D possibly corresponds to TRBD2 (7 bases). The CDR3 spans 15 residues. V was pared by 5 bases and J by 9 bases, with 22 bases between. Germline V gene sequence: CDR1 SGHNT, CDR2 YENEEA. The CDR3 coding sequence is TGTGCCAGCAGCCCCCCACGGGCGGGGGCTACGGCCCAGTACTTC. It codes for CASSPPRAGATAQYF.